This T cell receptor (beta chain) derives from a study of shared clonotypes between healthy human individuals. Findings and caveats of the study: Generally, estimated richness proved larger in naive subsets than it did in memory subsets. Four donors showed sharing of around 5.3% of naive CD4 clonotypes.

This clone is a singleton in its sample. Its antigen is undetermined. Caucasian adults living in Nashville, Tennessee, provided all samples. As originally analysed: ImmunoSEQ junction-only sequences lacked quality scores, so their filtering differed. Clones were sequenced by immunoSEQ multiplex PCR, and TCRdb holds only the in-frame ones, with some missing. The V and J calls and the clone size are those of that table, but D and trimming were determined from the DNA. The table shows some 1.5 million clones, with about 98% occurring only once. Sequencing input: naive CD4+ T cells sorted from blood. As for subset: CD45RA+ positively selected. The clonotype originates from a man under 40 in good health.

The CDR3 spells CASSTLGLASNTGELFF. The CDR3 nucleotides are TGTGCCAGCAGCACCCTGGGGTTGGCATCGAACACCGGGGAGCTGTTTTTT. The V call is TRBV5-6, the J call TRBJ2-2; D not certain. Trimming removed 4 bases at V and 0 bases at J, with 16 bases between. CDR1 and CDR2 (germline): SGHDT, YYEEEE. The CDR3 is 17 residues long.